What follows are 26 T cell receptor beta chains derived from one specimen sequenced in a study of early T cells in non-severe SARS-CoV-2 infection. TCRdb re-called the 5' RACE reads with MiXCR, one entry per CDR3 protein. The sample holds about 70,000 distinct CDR3 sequences, over 4% seen once. The specimen was whole blood, collected at baseline. The receptor source for this set is an adult who was a healthcare worker with PCR-confirmed SARS-CoV-2 infection or an uninfected control (not recorded which).

This rearrangement joins TRBV2 to TRBJ2-3, with TRBD1 as a possible D gene (5 bases). The CDR3 contains 14 residues. The germline V gene has CDR1 SNHLY and CDR2 FYNNEI. The V end lost 8 bases, the J end lost 2 bases, and 14 bases lay between the germline ends. The CDR3 protein is CASPLRGLTDTQYF. The CDR3 DNA reads TGTGCCAGCCCTCTTAGGGGCCTCACAGATACGCAGTATTTT.

This CDR3 is CASSLRTTNEKLFF. CDR3 coding DNA: TGTGCCAGCAGTTTGCGAACAACTAATGAAAAACTGTTTTTT. The chain is built from TRBV12-3 or TRBV12-4 and TRBJ1-4; D unresolved. Trimming pared 3 bases from V and 0 bases from J, leaving 5 bases between. The CDR3 spans 14 residues.

The chain is built from TRBV7-9 and TRBJ1-2, with D hard to call. The CDR3 has 12 residues. Germline values: CDR1 SEHNR, CDR2 FQNEAQ (reference sequence). The V gene lost 1 base and the J gene lost 7 bases, with 7 bases spanning the gap. The CDR3 coding sequence is TGTGCCAGCAGCTTAGAGGCAGTTGGCTACACCTTC. It is translated as CASSLEAVGYTF.

This rearrangement joins TRBV12-3 or TRBV12-4 to TRBJ2-1; TRBD2 matches 7 bases. The CDR3 runs to 15 residues. Trimming took 5 bases from V and 4 from J; bases not matched to a gene: 8. The CDR3 region is CASSQGLHYYNEQFF. CDR3 sequence (DNA): TGTGCCAGCAGTCAGGGACTACATTATTACAATGAGCAGTTCTTC.

This clonotype has just a few counts. The chain employs TRBV6-5 and TRBJ1-2; D is perhaps TRBD1 (5 bases). The germline V and J ends were trimmed by 6 bases and 9 bases, with 17 bases remaining between them. The CDR3 consists of 13 residues. CDR1 MNHEY and CDR2 SVGAGI come from the germline V gene. DNA for the CDR3: TGTGCCAGCAGCAGAGGGGAGGGGAAGAGCTACACCTTC. It translates to CASSRGEGKSYTF.

This clonotype was counted many times. This chain links TRBV6-5 with TRBJ2-2, with 11 bases aligning to TRBD1. CDR3 length equals 15 residues. Germline assignment: CDR1 MNHEY and CDR2 SVGAGI. The J segment lost 6 bases and the V segment lost 7 bases, leaving 7 bases of the junction unmatched. CDR3 loop: CASTGTGGRAGELFF. CDR3 nucleotides: TGTGCCAGCACCGGGACAGGGGGTAGGGCCGGGGAGCTGTTTTTT.

This clonotype was recorded a few times. The CDR3 coding sequence is TGTGCCAGCAGCTTGTCGCTCCGGATACAGGGGATGAGGACTGAAGCTTTCTTT. Protein: CASSLSLRIQGMRTEAFF. V and J are TRBV7-8 and TRBJ1-1; 7 bases agree with TRBD1. The V gene's germline CDR1 is SGHVS and CDR2 FQNEAQ. V lost 3 bases, J lost 5 bases, and 18 bases stayed unmatched. The CDR3 loop spans 18 amino acids.

There are a few counts of this clonotype. The V gene is TRBV5-1, the J gene TRBJ2-1; TRBD2 agrees at 12 bases. The CDR3 sequence is 17 residues long. Germline CDR1 SGHRS, CDR2 YFSETQ. The ends lost 0 bases at V and 7 bases at J; junction bases unmatched: 8. The CDR3 region is CASSLEASGRAFNEQFF. The CDR3 DNA is TGCGCCAGCAGCTTGGAGGCTAGCGGGAGGGCCTTTAATGAGCAGTTCTTC.

This clonotype has at least ten counts. This chain links TRBV25-1 with TRBJ2-7, with D uncertain. The ends were cut back, 5 bases at V and 7 bases at J, with 12 bases in the middle. Germline CDR1 reads MGHDK; CDR2 reads SYGVNS. This CDR3 has 12 residues. The CDR3 is CASSPGTREQYF. In DNA, the CDR3 is TGTGCCAGCAGTCCCGGAACGAGGGAGCAGTACTTC.

This clonotype was seen a handful of times. This rearrangement joins TRBV5-5 to TRBJ2-1, with 9 bases fitting TRBD2. V was pared by 4 bases and J by 7 bases, with 9 bases of the junction left unmatched. The CDR3 is 15 amino acids. Germline CDR1 SGHKS, CDR2 YYEKEE (reference sequence). CDR3: CASSGRTSVWNEQFF. DNA of the CDR3: TGTGCCAGCAGCGGGCGGACTAGCGTCTGGAATGAGCAGTTCTTC.

This clonotype showed up many times. The chain is built from TRBV29-1 and TRBJ1-1; D unclear. In germline, CDR1 is SQVTM, CDR2 ANQGSEA. The germline V and J ends were trimmed by 6 bases and 0 bases, with 11 bases remaining between them. The CDR3 covers 13 residues. This CDR3 is CSVTGLMNTEAFF. CDR3 coding DNA: TGCAGCGTAACCGGGCTAATGAACACTGAAGCTTTCTTT.

This clonotype has ten or more counts. This chain joins TRBV29-1 and TRBJ2-3; a weak D match, TRBD1 (6 bases). Germline V gene lookup returns CDR1 SQVTM and CDR2 ANQGSEA. V was trimmed by 6 bases and J by 2 bases, leaving 24 bases between them. This CDR3 contains 17 residues. CDR3 coding DNA: TGCAGCGTCCGGACAGCGTGGAGTCCACCAACCACAGATACGCAGTATTTT. Amino acid sequence: CSVRTAWSPPTTDTQYF.

The chain uses TRBV27 and TRBJ1-1; the D gene is possibly TRBD1 (6 bases). The CDR3 loop spans 13 amino acids. The germline CDR1 and CDR2 sequences are MNHEY and SMNVEV (reference sequence). The V end lost 4 bases, the J end lost 4 bases, and 10 bases lay between the germline ends. For the CDR3, the DNA is TGTGCCAGCAGTTCAGGGGACGGCACTGAAGCTTTCTTT. Translation: CASSSGDGTEAFF.

This clonotype came up many times. The chain has TRBV6-1 and TRBJ2-1; unclear D gene. The CDR3 has 15 amino acids. Between the trimmed V and J ends, which lost 4 bases and 1 base, there was a span of 11 bases. The V gene's germline CDR1 is MNHNS and CDR2 SASEGT. CDR3: CASSVWVDSYNEQFF. In DNA, the CDR3 is TGTGCCAGCAGTGTATGGGTCGATTCCTACAATGAGCAGTTCTTC.

This clonotype was counted ten times or more. This chain joins TRBV7-9 and TRBJ2-2, with TRBD2 identical over 9 bases. This CDR3 comprises 17 residues. V trimming: 7 bases; J trimming: 4 bases; junction bases outside the gene matches: 13. CDR1 SEHNR and CDR2 FQNEAQ come from the germline V gene (reference sequence). The CDR3 region has the DNA TGTGCCAGCACCCTTAGCGGGAGCCCTCGAGGCACCGGGGAGCTGTTTTTT. This encodes CASTLSGSPRGTGELFF.

This clonotype came up many times. V usage is TRBV5-4 and J usage is TRBJ2-1, with TRBD2 matching over 10 bases. The V segment lost 3 bases and the J segment 1 base; nucleotides outside the gene matches: 7. This CDR3 region has 17 residues. Looked up from germline, CDR1 is SGHNT and CDR2 is YYREEE (reference sequence). CDR3 in amino acids: CASSSGVAGGSYNEQFF. CDR3 nucleotides: TGTGCCAGCAGCTCTGGGGTAGCGGGAGGTTCCTACAATGAGCAGTTCTTC.

In its sample, this clonotype was seen many times. The chain links TRBV11-2 to TRBJ2-2, with D unclear. Germline assignment: CDR1 SGHAT and CDR2 FQNNGV. V was shortened by 2 bases and J by 6 bases, with 13 bases between the two germline ends. The CDR3 totals 15 residues. CDR3 sequence reads: CASSLTGNLAGELFF. The CDR3 DNA is TGTGCCAGCAGCTTAACTGGGAATTTGGCCGGGGAGCTGTTTTTT.

This clonotype was picked up many times. V and J are TRBV5-1 and TRBJ2-1, with 7 positions matching TRBD1. Germline V lookup: CDR1 SGHRS, CDR2 YFSETQ. The CDR3 is made up of 15 amino acids. Trimming took 4 bases from V and 2 from J; bases not matched to a gene: 6. DNA for the CDR3: TGCGCCAGCAGCCGATCCGGGACAGCCTACAATGAGCAGTTCTTC. Amino acid sequence: CASSRSGTAYNEQFF.

The table lists this clonotype with many counts. This chain links TRBV27 with TRBJ2-1; 7 positions agree with TRBD1. V lost 0 bases, J lost 9 bases, and 5 bases stayed unmatched. CDR1 and CDR2 (germline): MNHEY, SMNVEV (reference sequence). CDR3 size: 14 residues. The CDR3 loop is CASSLSTGRGEQFF. In DNA form, the CDR3 reads TGTGCCAGCAGTTTATCGACAGGGCGCGGTGAGCAGTTCTTC.

This clonotype was recorded a few times. The rearrangement uses TRBV19 and TRBJ2-6, with 7 bases identical to TRBD2. CDR1 LNHDA and CDR2 SQIVND come from the germline V gene (reference sequence). With 7 bases clipped from V and 0 bases from J, the junction kept 6 bases outside the gene matches. This CDR3 contains 16 residues. The CDR3 loop is CASMGGTRSGANVLTF. The CDR3 DNA reads TGTGCCAGTATGGGAGGGACCCGCTCTGGGGCCAACGTCCTGACTTTC.

In this sample, this clonotype turned up many times. The rearrangement joins TRBV20-1 to TRBJ1-1; D ambiguous. Trimming took 3 bases from V and 7 from J, leaving 12 bases between them. CDR1 and CDR2 (germline): DFQATT, SNEGSKA (reference sequence). This CDR3 has 12 residues. The CDR3 sequence is CSARALNLEAFF. Here the CDR3 DNA reads TGCAGTGCTAGGGCCTTAAATCTTGAAGCTTTCTTT.

This clonotype was found a few times. The chain recombines TRBV29-1 with TRBJ2-7; the D is unclear. Per germline, CDR1 SQVTM and CDR2 ANQGSEA. V was trimmed by 4 bases and J by 2 bases, leaving 6 bases between them. The CDR3 is made up of 11 amino acids. The CDR3 DNA is TGCAGCGTTGGGGTAGCCTACGAGCAGTACTTC. Translation: CSVGVAYEQYF.

The rearrangement joins TRBV7-9 to TRBJ1-5; D is ambiguous. This CDR3 is built from 16 residues. V was trimmed by 5 bases and J by 2 bases, leaving 16 bases between them. Looked up from germline, CDR1 is SEHNR and CDR2 is FQNEAQ (reference sequence). Written as DNA, the CDR3 is TGTGCCAGCAGCCCCCTACGGGGAGGTGGCAATCAGCCCCAGCATTTT. Protein: CASSPLRGGGNQPQHF.

This clonotype was seen a handful of times. J is TRBJ2-1 and V is TRBV11-2; 7 bases agree with TRBD2. V shed 0 bases and J 8 bases; nucleotides not matched to a gene: 7. The CDR3 is 15 residues long. Germline CDR1 SGHAT, CDR2 FQNNGV. CDR3 sequence (DNA): TGTGCCAGCAGCTTAGATACGCCTAGCGGCCATGAGCAGTTCTTC. It encodes CASSLDTPSGHEQFF.

This clonotype was observed many times. The rearrangement links TRBV20-1 to TRBJ2-7, with TRBD2 matching over 7 bases. Germline CDR1 is DFQATT and CDR2 is SNEGSKA (reference sequence). V lost 6 bases, J lost 0 bases, and 5 bases stayed unmatched. The CDR3 runs to 13 residues. DNA for the CDR3: TGCAGTGCCGCCTGGGACTACTCCTACGAGCAGTACTTC. Protein product: CSAAWDYSYEQYF.

The J gene is TRBJ2-5, the V gene TRBV30, with D hard to call. CDR1 is GTSNPN, CDR2 SVGIG, per germline (reference sequence). This CDR3 spans 12 amino acids. Trimming left V 0 bases short and J 5 bases short, with 7 bases between. The CDR3 DNA sequence: TGTGCCTGGAGTGTACTGGGGGAGACCCAGTACTTC. It codes for CAWSVLGETQYF.